The present entry profiles one T cell receptor (beta chain) with its context. Its specificity is not known. This CDR3 is built from 16 residues. Germline values: CDR1 SGHVS, CDR2 FQNEAQ. V lost 5 bases and J lost 5, with 18 bases in between. This sample was included in a study of shared clonotypes between healthy human individuals. The assay was immunoSEQ multiplex PCR, and TCRdb's table has in-frame clones only and misses some. The table lists some 1,100,000 clones, approximately 80% of them singletons. Study-level results: Represented diversity (both genetic and exposure-history) was limited by the small number of donors.

The sequence was collected from a man younger than 35 in good health. Some clones in this sample may be carry-over from other donors' samples. The rearrangement uses TRBV7-8 and TRBJ1-4, with a weak D call TRBD1 (6 bases). Sequencing was done on a sample of memory CD4+ T cells from PBMCs. Subset reported: CD45RA-negative fraction. The CDR3 sequence: CASSPLGGVINEKLFF. The CDR3 DNA sequence: TGTGCCAGCAGCCCTCTAGGGGGTGTAATAAATGAAAAACTGTTTTTT.